This TCR beta chain derives from a study of shared clonotypes between healthy human individuals (dated by TCRdb to the early 2020s). For the wider study: The cohort included three men and two women between 18 and 49 years of age. Per donor, three plates each were used for CD4 naive and CD4 memory, two for CD8 naive, and one for CD8 memory. To estimate repertoire size and how much clonotype sharing occurs between individuals, the study deeply sequenced the blood TCR repertoires of several healthy adults. To increase sequencing depth and limit assay-specific biases, different laboratories used diverse techniques to prepare libraries and sequence TCR repertoires. Between about 0.8 and 9 billion PBMCs per donor were obtained by leukapheresis.

The germline V and J ends show losses of 5 bases and 4 bases respectively, and no gene match explains 6 bases of the junction. Counted from cysteine to phenylalanine, this CDR3 has 15 amino acids. The kept DNA is CDR3 alone, 45 bases in frame from the first base. Per the germline V gene, SGHAT is the CDR1 and FQNNGV is the CDR2. Concerning this clone itself: It has no known antigen specificity. Base qualities are not recorded, but no much larger clone differs from it by a single base.

Using the deep immunoSEQ assay, TCR CDR3 regions were amplified from genomic DNA by multiplex PCR. Genomic DNA extracted from each cell subset was distributed evenly over all wells of several immunoSEQ 96-well plates, and each plate served as one replicate. For sorted subsets, around 200 ng genomic DNA, equal to 30,000 or so T cell genomes, was loaded into each replicate PCR. Purified libraries were measured with a Qubit 3.0 fluorometer, size-checked on a Bioanalyzer 2100, and measured again with the KAPA Library Quantification kit. A separate single-read 150-cycle Illumina NextSeq 550 flow cell was used to sequence each immunoSEQ 96-well plate. As for how the authors treated the data: The immunoSEQ output contained only junctional sequences without quality scores, so filtering could not match that applied to full-length reads. To assign V/J genes and CDR3, sequences were annotated against IMGT germline references using PyIR, a Python wrapper for IgBLAST v1.9. Reads were filtered out if the reads had weak V/J assignments (E-value above 1e-6), no CDR3, stop codons, out-of-frame junctions, or ambiguous translated residues. V3J clonotypes were defined as sequences sharing an identical inferred V gene, J gene, and CDR3 amino acid sequence. To compute the percentage overlap between repertoires, the number of shared unique clonotypes was divided by the size of the smaller repertoire. Richness of each repertoire was evaluated using RTK rarefaction, the Chao1 estimator, and Recon v2.1 estimates of unobserved clonotypes. Generation probabilities were computed with OLGA for all TCRbeta clonotypes obtained by the gDNA method from four donors. The table comes from immuneACCESS by way of TCRdb, which keeps in-frame sequences with V and J called. Part of the clones is missing from these tables; in studies checked, under half for an unresolved V gene and the rest for unknown reasons. For V, J and clone size, that table is used; D and trimming come from the DNA. The sample table records roughly 2.1 million clones; roughly 91% of these occur just once. Jointly, the top ten make up roughly 1.8% of the sample.

What the work shows at the level of the full study, not this receptor alone: Naive subsets generally had larger estimated clonotype richness than memory subsets did. Rarefaction of sorted-subset datasets indicated incomplete sequencing despite the large sequencing depth. Sharing across four donors was observed for approximately 5% of naive CD4, 3.5% of naive CD8, 2% to 2.5% of memory CD4, and 0.4% of memory CD8 clonotypes. Compared with non-shared clonotypes, clonotypes shared by all four sorted-subset donors had higher generation probabilities. Only blood was sampled, and tissue TCR repertoires likely differ from those in blood. Because the study included only a small number of donors, the genetic and exposure-history diversity represented was limited. Based on pairwise subsampling, the degree of clonotype sharing among donors was expected to be affected by sequencing depth.

CD8 naive samples were obtained by positive selection for CCR7 among CD45RO-negative cells, yielding a CD45RA+CCR7+ population from which TemRA cells were excluded. Donors were healthy HIV-negative adults with no recently reported acute infections or vaccinations. Only Caucasian adults living in Nashville, Tennessee, USA were represented among the donors. Blood was collected by leukapheresis, and PBMCs were isolated by Ficoll-Histopaque density gradient centrifugation and then cryopreserved in liquid nitrogen vapor phase. Purity and quantity of every magnetically sorted T cell population were checked by analytical flow cytometry. Genomic DNA was isolated from every sorted fraction and measured by UV absorbance on a Nanodrop 2000c.

The chain is encoded by TRBV11-2 joined to TRBJ2-3, with 10 junctional bases fitting TRBD2. Sample: naive CD8+ T cells from PBMCs. The cell subset or site label on this specimen signifies: CD45RA+CCR7+. This clonotype was obtained from a man aged 18 to 30 in good health. Some clones in this sample may be carry-over from other donors' samples. The CDR3 reads CASSQGTSVADTQYF. The DNA sequence is as follows: TGTGCCAGCAGCCAAGGGACTAGCGTGGCAGATACGCAGTATTTT. Reference TRBV11-2 and TRBJ2-3 proteins supply the regions before and after the CDR3; the full variable domain is: EAGVAQSPRYKIIEKRQSVAFWCNPISGHATLYWYQQILGQGPKLLIQFQNNGVVDDSQLPKDRFSAERLKGVDSTLKIQPAKLEDSAVYLCASSQGTSVADTQYFGPGTRLTVL.